These T cell receptor beta chains were read from a single sample in a study of T cells after yellow fever vaccination. From the 5' RACE reads, TCRdb called clonotypes with MiXCR, one entry per CDR3 protein. The profile shows about 250,000 distinct CDR3 sequences, roughly 4% of them singletons. The sequences come from PBMCs, collected 15 days after the yellow fever booster vaccination. The receptors here all came from a man younger than 35 who received the YFV17D yellow fever vaccine. The CDR3 runs from the conserved cysteine through the conserved F or W. A D gene is named only where the DNA matches it firmly. Only part of the rows carry a size: once, few, many, or a class if the clone is expanded.

J gene,V gene,clone size,D gene,CDR3 protein,CDR3 DNA
TRBJ2-3,TRBV9,many,NA,CASSVKGGTDTQYF,TGTGCCAGCAGCGTTAAGGGGGGCACAGATACGCAGTATTTT
TRBJ1-4,TRBV12-3/TRBV12-4,few,NA,CASSQTGFPTNEKLFF,TGTGCCAGCAGTCAGACCGGGTTCCCAACTAATGAAAAACTGTTTTTT
TRBJ2-3,TRBV2,NA,NA,CASKNTLARTDTQYF,TGTGCCAGCAAGAATACACTGGCGCGAACAGATACGCAGTATTTT
TRBJ2-3,TRBV29-1,many,NA,CSVEEPQGGRVDTQYF,TGCAGCGTTGAAGAACCCCAGGGGGGCCGGGTAGATACGCAGTATTTT
TRBJ2-7,TRBV18,many,TRBD1,CASSSDRAYEQYF,TGTGCCAGCTCATCGGACAGGGCCTACGAGCAGTACTTC
TRBJ1-3,TRBV4-1,many,NA,CASSQDGVLGNTIYF,TGCGCCAGCAGCCAAGATGGGGTATTAGGAAACACCATATATTTT
TRBJ1-1,TRBV10-3,many,NA,CAIRGNTEAFF,TGTGCCATCAGGGGGAACACTGAAGCTTTCTTT
TRBJ1-1,TRBV12-3/TRBV12-4,many,NA,CASSFRRENTEAFF,TGTGCCAGCAGTTTTCGCAGGGAGAACACTGAAGCTTTCTTT
TRBJ2-5,TRBV5-1,many,NA,CASSPSDREVKTQYF,TGCGCCAGCAGCCCTTCCGACAGGGAGGTGAAGACCCAGTACTTC
TRBJ1-5,TRBV15,many,NA,CATSRGHRASNQPQHF,TGTGCCACCAGCAGAGGACACAGGGCTAGCAATCAGCCCCAGCATTTT
TRBJ2-3,TRBV7-2,many,TRBD2,CASSFGWGGASTDTQYF,TGTGCCAGCAGCTTCGGGTGGGGAGGGGCTAGCACAGATACGCAGTATTTT
TRBJ1-1,TRBV4-1,many,NA,CASSQASGTPNTEAFF,TGCGCCAGCAGCCAAGCTTCGGGGACCCCGAACACTGAAGCTTTCTTT
TRBJ2-3,TRBV7-9,many,NA,CASSLITRGGTDTQYF,TGTGCCAGCAGCTTAATCACCAGGGGGGGCACAGATACGCAGTATTTT
TRBJ2-2,TRBV7-2,many,NA,CASSFRGGELFF,TGTGCCAGCAGCTTTCGTGGCGGGGAGCTGTTTTTT
TRBJ2-1,TRBV18,many,TRBD2,CASSPMASGGDEQFF,TGTGCCAGCTCCCCTATGGCTAGCGGGGGAGATGAGCAGTTCTTC
TRBJ1-2,TRBV7-2,many,NA,CASSFHYGYTF,TGTGCCAGCAGCTTTCACTATGGCTACACCTTC
TRBJ2-7,TRBV6-5,many,TRBD1,CASVKTGGGYEQYF,TGTGCCAGTGTAAAGACAGGGGGAGGATACGAGCAGTACTTC
TRBJ1-6,TRBV3-1,many,NA,CASSQGSSYNSPLHF,TGCGCCAGCAGCCAAGGGAGCTCCTATAATTCACCCCTCCACTTT
TRBJ2-3,TRBV6-2/TRBV6-3,many,TRBD2,CASSPPAGGLYTQYF,TGTGCCAGCAGTCCCCCAGCGGGGGGCCTATATACGCAGTATTTT
TRBJ1-5,TRBV12-3/TRBV12-4,many,TRBD1,CASSLGQGGHQPQHF,TGTGCCAGCAGTTTGGGACAGGGGGGACATCAGCCCCAGCATTTT
TRBJ2-1,TRBV10-3,many,NA,CAISESASRVYNEQFF,TGTGCCATCAGTGAGTCGGCTAGTCGCGTGTACAATGAGCAGTTCTTC
TRBJ1-2,TRBV7-9,NA,NA,CASSFLLGDGYTF,TGTGCCAGCAGCTTCCTCCTGGGAGATGGCTACACCTTC
TRBJ2-4,TRBV6-1,NA,NA,CASGGAEVVENIQYF,TGTGCCAGCGGTGGGGCCGAAGTGGTAGAAAACATTCAGTACTTC
TRBJ1-2,TRBV5-1,many,NA,CASSPDRAYGYTF,TGCGCCAGCAGCCCCGACAGAGCCTATGGCTACACCTTC
TRBJ1-2,TRBV7-2,many,NA,CASSLGAMAHYGYTF,TGTGCCAGCAGCTTAGGGGCAATGGCGCACTATGGCTACACCTTC
TRBJ2-4,TRBV25-1,many,TRBD1,CASSAGTERDIQYF,TGTGCCAGCAGTGCCGGGACAGAAAGAGACATTCAGTACTTC
TRBJ2-1,TRBV6-2/TRBV6-3,many,TRBD2,CASSYPSGGDYYNEQFF,TGTGCCAGCAGTTACCCTAGCGGGGGGGATTACTACAATGAGCAGTTCTTC
TRBJ2-1,TRBV7-6,many,NA,CASSLALGSGEQFF,TGTGCCAGCAGCTTAGCCCTAGGGTCGGGAGAGCAGTTCTTC
TRBJ1-2,TRBV4-1,many,TRBD1,CASSQEGQGLNYGYTF,TGCGCCAGCAGCCAAGAGGGACAGGGACTAAACTATGGCTACACCTTC
TRBJ1-2,TRBV3-1,many,NA,CASSQDKGAGYTF,TGTGCCAGCAGCCAAGATAAAGGGGCTGGCTACACCTTC
TRBJ1-5,TRBV7-2,many,NA,CASSSSGNSGNQPQHF,TGTGCCAGCAGCTCCTCGGGAAACTCTGGTAATCAGCCCCAGCATTTT
TRBJ2-2,TRBV12-5,few,TRBD1,CASGGLEGANTGELFF,TGTGCTAGTGGCGGCCTCGAGGGGGCGAATACCGGGGAGCTGTTTTTT
TRBJ2-7,TRBV5-5,many,NA,CASSLAVGNEQYF,TGTGCCAGCAGCTTGGCCGTGGGGAACGAGCAGTACTTC
TRBJ2-4,TRBV7-2,many,NA,CASTSAGRNIQYF,TGTGCCAGCACTTCCGCCGGGAGAAACATTCAGTACTTC
TRBJ1-4,TRBV12-3/TRBV12-4,NA,TRBD1,CASSPSRDRVSNEKLFF,TGTGCCAGCAGTCCGTCCCGGGACAGGGTATCTAATGAAAAACTGTTTTTT
TRBJ2-2,TRBV15,many,NA,CATSRERENTGELFF,TGTGCCACCAGCAGAGAGAGAGAGAACACCGGGGAGCTGTTTTTT
TRBJ2-1,TRBV27,many,NA,CASSLLPSGNEQFF,TGTGCCAGCAGTTTGCTCCCTTCGGGGAATGAGCAGTTCTTC
TRBJ2-5,TRBV5-1,many,NA,CASSLVGDNQETQYF,TGCGCCAGCAGCTTGGTCGGGGACAACCAAGAGACCCAGTACTTC
TRBJ2-3,TRBV7-8,many,NA,CASSLGLMGDSTDTQYF,TGTGCCAGCAGCTTAGGGCTCATGGGGGATAGCACAGATACGCAGTATTTT
TRBJ2-2,TRBV3-1,many,NA,CASSQRDLPGGAHPIYSNTGELFF,TGTGCCAGCAGCCAACGGGACCTCCCGGGGGGCGCCCACCCTATCTATTCGAACACCGGGGAGCTGTTTTTT